The subject of this entry is one TCR beta chain. Its target is unknown. These data originate in a study of long-term antiretroviral therapy in people with HIV. The overall study: The oldest samples precede the 2015 immediate-ART recommendation by about a decade. Study-level points and caveats: Regardless of time point, clones expanded before ART dominated the repertoire. Repertoires from HIV showed CDR3 length ranges narrower than those of controls.

The immunoSEQ assay was v3.0, run at survey level. Sequencing set out to capture roughly 35,000-50,000 T-cell genomes per sample. Using immunoSEQ multiplex PCR, the repertoire was profiled, and TCRdb retains in-frame clones only, with some absent. The sample has about 16,000 clones, around 88% seen once. V lost 4 bases to trimming and J lost 0 bases, with 13 bases between them. The germline V gene encodes CDR1 SGHNT and CDR2 YYREEE (reference sequence). The CDR3 spans 15 residues. The rearrangement links TRBV5-4 to TRBJ1-1; D unclear. The sample here was unsorted PBMCs, taken 2.3 years before starting antiretroviral therapy. The source of this sequence is a woman aged 25 to 39 with HIV. CDR3 protein: CASSPGFTVNTEAFF. The CDR3 DNA reads TGTGCCAGCAGCCCGGGATTTACAGTGAACACTGAAGCTTTCTTT.